This TCR beta chain was sequenced for a study of cytomegalovirus exposure and HLA in healthy donors. About this clone itself: Antigen: not known.

CDR1 and CDR2 (germline): SEHNR, FQNEAQ (reference sequence). The CDR3 is 17 residues long. The ends were cut back, 5 bases at V and 2 bases at J, with 21 bases in the middle. Use of 60 Vbeta and 13 Jbeta primers characterized the PCR. Sequenced by immunoSEQ multiplex PCR; TCRdb stores in-frame clones only, minus some. The data hold tens of thousands of clones, with 84% observed a single time. Study-wide findings and caveats: In a later analysis, TCR beta V- and J-gene trimming was associated with a missense DCLRE1C variant. A later analysis found TCR association rates differed by HLA locus, highest for DRB1 and lowest for HLA-C. Of the V segments, some could not be distinguished, including TRBV6-2 and TRBV6-3, and were excluded. It was taken for granted in presence/absence analyses that sequencing depth across donors was roughly uniform.

The chain combines TRBV7-9 with TRBJ1-1, with D unresolved. Sequenced input: PBMCs. The sequence derives from a woman aged 45-65 years in good health and CMV-seronegative. In nucleotides, the CDR3 is TGTGCCAGCAGCCTCCTAGTAGACGGCCTTATTAACACTGAAGCTTTCTTT. Translated, it gives CASSLLVDGLINTEAFF.